Shown below are 26 T cell receptor beta chains from a single sample sequenced in a study of response to subunit inactivated influenza vaccine. TCRdb re-called the RT-PCR reads with MiXCR, one entry per CDR3 protein. Of approximately 310,000 distinct CDR3 sequences detected, 21% appear once; the ten largest clones hold 9.5% to 13%. Sequencing was performed on PBMCs from blood, taken approximately 22 months after vaccination. Source of these receptors: a man aged 50 to 69 who received an inactivated influenza vaccine.

The chain recombines TRBV29-1 with TRBJ2-7; 7 positions agree with TRBD1. There are 14 residues in the CDR3. Germline assignment: CDR1 SQVTM and CDR2 ANQGSEA. V dropped 5 bases and J dropped 4; count of bases not matched to a gene: 11. CDR3 bases: TGCAGCGTTAGCCGATGGGACAGACCTTACGAGCAGTACTTC. This gives the protein CSVSRWDRPYEQYF.

This chain connects TRBV4-2 to TRBJ2-7; TRBD2 is a possible D gene (6 bases). The CDR3 has 15 residues. CDR1 and CDR2 (germline): LGHNA, YNFKEQ. The V and J ends lost 4 bases and 5 bases respectively, with 18 bases between them. This chain's CDR3 is CASSPTGAAYDEQYF. CDR3 nucleotide sequence: TGTGCCAGCAGCCCGACGGGAGCGGCCTACGACGAGCAGTACTTC.

This rearrangement joins TRBV29-1 to TRBJ2-5; D tentatively reads TRBD1 or TRBD2 (6 bases each). V lost 8 bases and J lost 1, with 14 bases in between. The CDR3 has 13 amino acids. Per germline, CDR1 SQVTM and CDR2 ANQGSEA. CDR3 nucleotide sequence: TGCAGCTACCGTTGGGGGGCCCAAGAGACCCAGTACTTC. Translated, it gives CSYRWGAQETQYF.

This chain links TRBV6-1 with TRBJ2-7, with D possibly matching TRBD1 (5 bases). This CDR3 comprises 14 residues. Germline V lookup: CDR1 MNHNS, CDR2 SASEGT. The V end lost 6 bases, the J end lost 3 bases, and 15 bases lay between the germline ends. The CDR3 DNA is TGTGCCAGCAGAATCCTCAGGGAAAGCTACGAGCAGTACTTC. Protein: CASRILRESYEQYF.

The table lists this clonotype with a few counts. A much bigger clone sits one base away, suggesting this may be a read error. The chain couples TRBV7-9 to TRBJ2-1; 8 nucleotides align to TRBD2. V dropped 6 bases and J dropped 6; count of bases not matched to a gene: 7. CDR3 length equals 14 residues. The V gene's germline CDR1 is SEHNR and CDR2 FQNEAQ (reference sequence). The CDR3 DNA is TGTGCCAGCAGACAAACCGGGACTAGCAATGAGCAGTTCTTC. This encodes CASRQTGTSNEQFF.

This clonotype has ten or more counts. V usage is TRBV9 and J usage is TRBJ1-1; the D is unclear. Germline V CDR1 and CDR2: SGDLS, YYNGEE. Trimming stripped 0 bases from V and 4 bases from J, with 10 bases between. The CDR3 is 14 residues long. In DNA, the CDR3 is TGTGCCAGCAGCGTAGGCAGTGATCGCACTGAAGCTTTCTTT. Its protein product is CASSVGSDRTEAFF.

This clonotype was detected a few times. The chain has TRBV27 and TRBJ2-7, with 11 bases lining up with TRBD1. CDR1 is MNHEY, CDR2 SMNVEV, per germline (reference sequence). V was pared by 6 bases and J by 4 bases, with 8 bases of the junction left unmatched. The CDR3 is 15 amino acids. For the CDR3, the DNA is TGTGCCAGCAGGGAGCCCGGGACAGGGGGATACGAGCAGTACTTC. Translation gives CASREPGTGGYEQYF.

The V and J genes are TRBV11-2 and TRBJ2-7, with 8 bases lining up with TRBD2. CDR1 is SGHAT, CDR2 FQNNGV, per germline. This CDR3 has 15 amino acids. V trimming: 5 bases; J trimming: 7 bases; junction bases outside the gene matches: 13. The CDR3 sequence is CASSPELAGTSEQYF. Written as DNA, the CDR3 is TGTGCCAGCAGCCCTGAGTTAGCGGGGACTTCGGAGCAGTACTTC. Using reference TRBV11-2 and TRBJ2-7 for the parts outside the CDR3, the full variable domain is EAGVAQSPRYKIIEKRQSVAFWCNPISGHATLYWYQQILGQGPKLLIQFQNNGVVDDSQLPKDRFSAERLKGVDSTLKIQPAKLEDSAVYLCASSPELAGTSEQYFGPGTRLTVT.

This clonotype was found a few times. The rearrangement uses TRBV2 and TRBJ1-3, with TRBD1 as a possible D gene (6 bases). This CDR3 has 14 residues. Between the trimmed V and J ends, which lost 7 bases and 1 base, there was a span of 11 bases. Germline V lookup: CDR1 SNHLY, CDR2 FYNNEI. CDR3: CASIQGQSGNTIYF. CDR3 bases: TGTGCCAGCATCCAGGGGCAATCTGGAAACACCATATATTTT.

V is TRBV7-2 and J is TRBJ2-1, with D perhaps matching TRBD1 (7 bases). The length of the CDR3 is 16 residues. Per germline, CDR1 SGHTA and CDR2 FQGNSA. V dropped 4 bases and J dropped 7 bases, with 20 bases sitting between them. The chain's CDR3 is CASSWTSGRTGNEQFF. CDR3 DNA: TGTGCCAGCAGCTGGACAAGCGGGCGGACAGGTAATGAGCAGTTCTTC.

This clonotype was observed a handful of times. The CDR3: CASSGGYQETQYF. The DNA for the CDR3 is TGTGCCAGCTCAGGAGGGTATCAAGAGACCCAGTACTTC. The chain uses TRBV12-3 or TRBV12-4 and TRBJ2-5, with D possibly being TRBD2 (6 bases). Trimming left V 8 bases short and J 2 bases short, with 12 bases between. The length of the CDR3 is 13 residues.

The rearrangement joins TRBV4-3 to TRBJ1-2; weak D call: TRBD1 (5 bases). This CDR3 has 19 residues. Trimming took 0 bases from V and 5 from J, leaving 25 bases between them. CDR1 and CDR2 from the germline V gene are LGHNA and YSLEER. The CDR3 DNA reads as TGCGCCAGCAGCCAAGAGTGGATGGGTGGGGGGGAGAGGCTTTATGGCTACACCTTC. This gives the protein CASSQEWMGGGERLYGYTF.

This clonotype was counted a few times. This sequence joins TRBV12-3 or TRBV12-4 and TRBJ1-2, with 8 bases matching TRBD1. Trimming cost V 5 bases and J 2 bases; bases outside gene matches: 4. The CDR3 runs to 14 residues. CDR3 sequence: CASSTSGGNYGYTF. DNA for the CDR3: TGTGCCAGCAGTACGTCAGGGGGCAACTATGGCTACACCTTC.

In this sample, this clonotype turned up once. One base away lies a much larger clone, so this may be a sequencing read error. The V and J genes are TRBV6-5 and TRBJ1-4; D ambiguous. The germline CDR1 and CDR2 sequences are MNHEY and SVGAGI. CDR3 length: 15 amino acids. This CDR3 reads CASSFRPYGDEELFF. The CDR3 DNA is TGTGCCAGCAGTTTTAGACCTTACGGGGATGAAGAACTGTTTTTT.

The chain employs TRBV12-3 or TRBV12-4 and TRBJ2-1; D possibly uses TRBD1 or TRBD2 (5 bases each). V was cut by 5 bases and J by 8 bases, with 10 bases left in between. The length of the CDR3 is 12 residues. The CDR3, as DNA: TGTGCCAGCAGTGAGGGGCTGCATGAGCAGTTCTTC. Its translation: CASSEGLHEQFF.

This clonotype was recorded many times. The chain uses TRBV4-2 and TRBJ1-1; D may be TRBD1 (5 bases). This CDR3 comprises 13 residues. V dropped 0 bases and J dropped 7 bases, with 9 bases sitting between them. CDR1 is LGHNA, CDR2 YNFKEQ, per germline. DNA of the CDR3: TGTGCCAGCAGCCAAGAGAGGGGCAATGAAGCTTTCTTT. Its translation: CASSQERGNEAFF.

This clonotype appeared a few times. This sequence joins TRBV4-3 and TRBJ2-1, with D tentatively TRBD2 (6 bases). V lost 2 bases, J lost 2 bases, and 13 bases lay in between. Per germline, CDR1 LGHNA and CDR2 YSLEER. The CDR3 loop spans 16 amino acids. The chain's CDR3 is CASSQYSGTTYNEQFF. DNA for the CDR3: TGCGCCAGCAGCCAATATAGCGGAACTACCTACAATGAGCAGTTCTTC.

The genes are TRBV28 and TRBJ2-3; tentatively, D is TRBD1 or TRBD2 (6 bases each). With 0 bases removed from V and 0 bases from J, the gap between germline ends came to 16 bases. The CDR3 runs 18 residues. Germline V gene lookup returns CDR1 MDHEN and CDR2 SYDVKM. This CDR3 reads CASSLWSLRGQSTDTQYF. The CDR3 DNA reads TGTGCCAGCAGTTTATGGTCATTACGGGGGCAGAGCACAGATACGCAGTATTTT.

This clonotype was seen repeatedly, ten times or more. The chain links TRBV6-5 to TRBJ2-1, with D hard to call. CDR3 length: 12 residues. V lost 7 bases, J lost 12 bases, and 16 bases lay in between. Germline values: CDR1 MNHEY, CDR2 SVGAGI. The CDR3: CASTPDHYRQFF. CDR3 DNA: TGTGCCAGCACCCCGGACCACTACAGGCAGTTCTTC.

This clonotype has a handful of counts. The rearrangement joins TRBV29-1 to TRBJ1-2, with 12 nucleotides matching TRBD1. V shed 5 bases, J shed 8 bases, and the junction held 6 bases outside the gene matches. Germline CDR1 reads SQVTM; CDR2 reads ANQGSEA. The CDR3 is made up of 13 amino acids. The CDR3 loop is CSVPGQGAEGYTF. In DNA form, the CDR3 reads TGCAGCGTTCCGGGACAGGGGGCAGAGGGCTACACCTTC.

This chain links TRBV4-3 with TRBJ2-1; 10 positions agree with TRBD2. Germline CDR1 LGHNA, CDR2 YSLEER. The CDR3 has 15 residues. Trimming at V came to 4 bases and at J to 7 bases, leaving 7 bases not matched to a gene. The CDR3, as DNA: TGCGCCAGCAGCCTTAGACTAGCGGGTTTAAATGAGCAGTTCTTC. Its protein product is CASSLRLAGLNEQFF.

This chain connects TRBV20-1 to TRBJ2-1; 8 bases line up with TRBD2. The junction had 8 bases not matched to a gene; V was cut back by 5 bases and J by 2 bases. This CDR3 is 15 amino acids long. Germline V CDR1 and CDR2: DFQATT, SNEGSKA (reference sequence). For the CDR3, the DNA is TGCAGTGCTGGGAGACTAGCGCCACCCTACAATGAGCAGTTCTTC. Translating it yields CSAGRLAPPYNEQFF.

V and J are TRBV7-2 and TRBJ1-1; D is unclear. Trimming left V 3 bases short and J 1 base short, with 12 bases between. CDR3 length: 15 residues. Germline V CDR1 and CDR2: SGHTA, FQGNSA. The CDR3 protein is CASSFSGFWNTEAFF. In nucleotides, the CDR3 is TGTGCCAGCAGCTTTAGTGGATTTTGGAACACTGAAGCTTTCTTT. The full variable domain, rest sourced from reference TRBV7-2 and TRBJ1-1, is GAGVSQSPSNKVTEKGKDVELRCDPISGHTALYWYRQSLGQGLEFLIYFQGNSAPDKSGLPSDRFSAERTGGSVSTLTIQRTQQEDSAVYLCASSFSGFWNTEAFFGQGTRLTVV.

The chain employs TRBV7-2 and TRBJ2-1; 9 bases align to TRBD2. The CDR3 runs 15 residues. Germline V gene lookup returns CDR1 SGHTA and CDR2 FQGNSA. The V segment lost 3 bases and the J segment 11 bases; nucleotides outside the gene matches: 11. The DNA of the CDR3 is TGTGCCAGCAGCTTTAAGACTAGCGGTGGTGGTAAGCAGTTCTTC. It specifies CASSFKTSGGGKQFF.

The DNA for the CDR3 is TGTGCCAGCAGGGACACGACAAATTCACCCCTCCACTTT. Amino acid sequence: CASRDTTNSPLHF. This chain joins TRBV12-3 or TRBV12-4 and TRBJ1-6; weak D call: TRBD1 (5 bases). The CDR3 has 13 amino acids. V lost 6 bases and J 7 bases, leaving 10 bases between the germline ends.

In this sample, this clonotype turned up a few times. The chain combines TRBV29-1 with TRBJ2-7; maybe TRBD1 (6 bases). V shed 6 bases and J shed 4 bases, with 19 bases lying between them. Germline CDR1 and CDR2: SQVTM and ANQGSEA. The CDR3 loop spans 14 amino acids. This CDR3 reads CSVETGKFGYEQYF. CDR3 nucleotides: TGCAGCGTAGAAACAGGGAAATTTGGGTACGAGCAGTACTTC.